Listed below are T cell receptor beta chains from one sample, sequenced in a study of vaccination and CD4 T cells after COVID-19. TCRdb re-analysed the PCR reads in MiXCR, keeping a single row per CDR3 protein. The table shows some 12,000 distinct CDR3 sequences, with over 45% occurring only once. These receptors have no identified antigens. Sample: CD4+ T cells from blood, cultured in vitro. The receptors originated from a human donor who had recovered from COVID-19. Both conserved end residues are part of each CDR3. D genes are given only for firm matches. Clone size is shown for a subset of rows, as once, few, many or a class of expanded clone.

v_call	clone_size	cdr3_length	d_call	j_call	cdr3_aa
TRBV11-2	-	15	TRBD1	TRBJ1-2	CASSLARGRIHGYTF
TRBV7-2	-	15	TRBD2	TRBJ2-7	CASSSGGLAGWEQYF
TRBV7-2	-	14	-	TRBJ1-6	CASSLGAGHSPLHF
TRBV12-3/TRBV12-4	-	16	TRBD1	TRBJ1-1	CASSFSPGTGGTEAFF
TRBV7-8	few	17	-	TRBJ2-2	CASSLAHGSGNTGELFF
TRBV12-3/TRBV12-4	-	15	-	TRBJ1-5	CASSLGGQNNQPQHF
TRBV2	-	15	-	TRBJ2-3	CASLPGLLMGDTQYF
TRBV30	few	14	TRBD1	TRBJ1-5	CAWSAGTGNQPQHF
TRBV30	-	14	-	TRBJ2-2	CAWSVLGNTGELFF
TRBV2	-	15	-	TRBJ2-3	CASSFDRSITDTQYF
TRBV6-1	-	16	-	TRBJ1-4	CASTLTVGVTNEKLFF
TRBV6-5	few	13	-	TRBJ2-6	CASSSPGANVLTF
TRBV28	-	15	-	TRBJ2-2	CASSGQTVPTGELFF
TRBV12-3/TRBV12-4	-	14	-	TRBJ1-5	CASSLGGGNQPQHF
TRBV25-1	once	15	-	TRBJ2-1	CASSELSGNYNEQFF
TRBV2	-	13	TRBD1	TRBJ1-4	CASSETGREKLFF
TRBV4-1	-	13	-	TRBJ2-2	CASSQVVTGELFF
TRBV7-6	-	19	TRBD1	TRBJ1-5	CASSPPPDRGTYSNQPQHF
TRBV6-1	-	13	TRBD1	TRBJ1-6	CASITGGNSPLHF
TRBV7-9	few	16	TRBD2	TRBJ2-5	CASSSYSGGRLETQYF
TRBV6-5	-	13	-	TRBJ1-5	CASSYGRNQPQHF
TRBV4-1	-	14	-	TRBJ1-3	CASSPSGSGNTIYF
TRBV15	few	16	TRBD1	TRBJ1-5	CATSRDRGTANQPQHF
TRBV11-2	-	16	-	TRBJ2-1	CASSTHRAISYNEQFF
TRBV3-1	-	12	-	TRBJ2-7	CASSQRGSEQYF
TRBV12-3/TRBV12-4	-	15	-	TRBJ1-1	CASTPGGGHGTEAFF
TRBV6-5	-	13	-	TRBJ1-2	CASSYSGQGGYTF
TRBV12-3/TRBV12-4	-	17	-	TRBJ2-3	CASSLVAGYTSTDTQYF
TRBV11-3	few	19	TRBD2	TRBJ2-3	CASSLDGLAGGRGTDTQYF